Sequencing of this TCR beta chain was carried out in a study of cytomegalovirus exposure and HLA in healthy donors. General study results and limits: Highly shared sequence variants in one cluster were likely a sequencing artifact.

Regarding this clone: Antigen unknown.

This CDR3 is 14 amino acids long. Germline CDR1 is GTSNPN and CDR2 is SVGIG (reference sequence). The PCR contained 60 Vbeta and 13 Jbeta primers. Sequencing used immunoSEQ multiplex PCR; TCRdb keeps in-frame clones, though not all of them. The sample lists 150,000 to 200,000 clones; approximately 84% were seen once. This chain uses TRBV30 with TRBJ2-1, with 9 bases lining up with TRBD2. Sequencing was performed on PBMCs. The TCR originated in a girl under two years old in good health and CMV-seronegative. The CDR3 DNA reads as TGTGTCAGCGGGAGGCCCCGGTTGGGGGATGAGCAGTTCTTC. This codes for CVSGRPRLGDEQFF.